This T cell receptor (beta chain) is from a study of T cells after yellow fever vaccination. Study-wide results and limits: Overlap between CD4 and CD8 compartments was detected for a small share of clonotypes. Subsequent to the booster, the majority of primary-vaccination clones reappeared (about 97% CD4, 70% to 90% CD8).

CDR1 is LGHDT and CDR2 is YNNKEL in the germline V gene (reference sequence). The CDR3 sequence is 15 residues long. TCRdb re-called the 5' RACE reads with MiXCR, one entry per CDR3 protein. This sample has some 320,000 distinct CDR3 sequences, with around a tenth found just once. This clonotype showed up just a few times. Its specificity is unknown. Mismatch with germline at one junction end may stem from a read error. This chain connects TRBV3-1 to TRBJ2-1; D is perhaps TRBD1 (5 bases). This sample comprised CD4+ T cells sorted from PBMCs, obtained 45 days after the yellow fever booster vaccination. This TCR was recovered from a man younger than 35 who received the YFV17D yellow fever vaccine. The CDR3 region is CASSQRRGSDNEQFF. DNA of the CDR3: TGTGCCAGCAGCCAAAGAAGGGGCTCCGACAATGAGCAGTTCTTC.